What follows are 8 T cell receptor beta chains derived from one specimen sequenced in a study of radiotherapy plus CTLA-4 blockade in lung cancer. Profiled with immunoSEQ multiplex PCR; TCRdb holds only in-frame clones, not every one. The sample shows roughly 53,000 clones, roughly 81% of them seen only once. The specimen was peripheral blood, collected from a patient treated with radiotherapy plus ipilimumab. These receptors came from a human donor with non-small cell lung cancer whose response to radiotherapy plus ipilimumab could not be evaluated.

This rearrangement joins TRBV9 to TRBJ2-1; 12 nucleotides align to TRBD2. The trim removed 0 bases at V and 8 bases at J, leaving 3 bases unmatched. Per the germline V gene, CDR1 is SGDLS and CDR2 is YYNGEE. The CDR3 spans 15 residues. The CDR3 spells CASSVASGRGDEQFF. Here the CDR3 DNA reads TGTGCCAGCAGCGTAGCTAGCGGGAGGGGGGATGAGCAGTTCTTC.

The rearrangement uses TRBV4-2 and TRBJ2-1; 13 positions agree with TRBD2. The CDR3 runs to 19 residues. Germline loops: CDR1 LGHNA, CDR2 YNFKEQ. The J segment lost 7 bases and the V segment lost 4 bases, leaving 16 bases of the junction unmatched. The CDR3: CASSLSPTSGRSPGNEQFF. The CDR3 bases are TGTGCCAGCAGCCTCTCCCCGACTAGCGGGAGGTCTCCGGGAAATGAGCAGTTCTTC.

This chain connects TRBV5-6 to TRBJ2-5; 11 positions match TRBD2. This CDR3 has 17 amino acids. The germline gives CDR1 SGHDT, CDR2 YYEEEE. J was trimmed by 1 base and V by 4 bases; bases with no gene match: 9. CDR3 in amino acids: CASSLRTSGRPQETQYF. CDR3 nucleotide sequence: TGTGCCAGCAGCCTAAGGACTAGCGGGCGACCCCAAGAGACCCAGTACTTC.

V usage is TRBV5-1 and J usage is TRBJ2-3, with D tentatively TRBD1 (6 bases). This CDR3 region has 15 residues. V was shortened by 4 bases and J by 1 base, with 13 bases between the two germline ends. The V gene's germline CDR1 is SGHRS and CDR2 YFSETQ. The CDR3 sequence: CASSTSGDRTDTQYF. The CDR3 region has the DNA TGCGCCAGCAGCACATCAGGGGACCGCACAGATACGCAGTATTTT.

This chain links TRBV30 with TRBJ2-5, with D perhaps TRBD1 (5 bases). V was trimmed by 1 base and J by 3 bases, leaving 30 bases between them. The germline V gene has CDR1 GTSNPN and CDR2 SVGIG (reference sequence). This CDR3 is 20 amino acids long. Written as DNA, the CDR3 is TGTGCCTGGAGTGCACTCCGCATTAAAACGAAGAACAGGAGAGAAGAGACCCAGTACTTC. Its translation: CAWSALRIKTKNRREETQYF.

In DNA form, the CDR3 reads TGTGCCAGCAGCCCCCCCCGCCTGGGACAGGGGCGCGAGCAGTACTTC. This gives the protein CASSPPRLGQGREQYF. The chain couples TRBV7-2 to TRBJ2-7; TRBD1 matches at 10 bases. The germline V gene has CDR1 SGHTA and CDR2 FQGNSA. The CDR3 is 16 amino acids. The V and J ends lost 5 bases and 6 bases, in that order; junction bases with no gene match: 13.

The table lists this clone with a few counts. The J gene is TRBJ1-2, the V gene TRBV4-3; unclear D gene. Germline loops: CDR1 LGHNA, CDR2 YSLEER. V was shortened by 0 bases and J by 6 bases, with 11 bases between the two germline ends. This CDR3 has 14 amino acids. In DNA, the CDR3 is TGCGCCAGCAGCCAAGACGTCAGCGGAGATGGCTACACCTTC. Protein sequence: CASSQDVSGDGYTF.

V usage is TRBV6-5 and J usage is TRBJ1-2; D call uncertain. Trimming took 4 bases from V and 0 from J, leaving 12 bases between them. The length of the CDR3 is 15 residues. In germline, CDR1 is MNHEY, CDR2 SVGAGI. The CDR3 nucleotides are TGTGCCAGCAGTTTCCGACACCAGTCTAACTATGGCTACACCTTC. Encoded protein: CASSFRHQSNYGYTF.